In this sample, the clone carrying this T cell receptor (beta chain) turned up many times. Its antigen is as yet unknown. These data come from a study of T cells in Graves' hyperthyroidism and ophthalmopathy. Study-wide context: Before any treatment, at initial diagnosis, peripheral blood was collected.

TCR beta CDR3 sequences were amplified from RNA transcripts. First-round RT-PCR targeting the TCR CDR3 was performed with the HTBI primer set. TCRdb reanalysed the multiplex PCR reads using MiXCR and keeps one entry per CDR3 protein. The sample lists about 37,000 distinct CDR3 sequences; 52% were seen once. Notes on the study in general: Most expanded thyroid clonotypes above 0.001 also appeared in blood.

Looked up from germline, CDR1 is SGDLS and CDR2 is YYNGEE. Trimming pared 2 bases from V and 1 base from J, leaving 6 bases between. The CDR3 has 13 amino acids. Exclusion followed for patients with uncontrolled infection, other autoimmune disease, pregnancy or lactation. An approximately 10 ml volume of fresh peripheral blood provided the PBMCs. This clonotype was obtained from a man aged 35 to 55 with Graves' ophthalmopathy. The gene calls are TRBV9 and TRBJ1-1; D unclear. Specimen: blood. The CDR3 is CASSVVQNTEAFF. CDR3 bases: TGTGCCAGCAGCGTCGTCCAGAACACTGAAGCTTTCTTT.